This TCR beta chain was identified in a study of shared clonotypes between healthy human individuals. The method was immunoSEQ multiplex PCR; TCRdb's version includes in-frame clones alone and lacks a portion of them. The profile shows under 550,000 clones, roughly 95% of them singletons. The study's findings and limits: Against clonotypes common to all four donors, non-shared ones had lower generation probabilities. The authors expected sequencing depth to affect clonotype sharing among donors.

Regarding this clone: The target antigen is unknown.

Germline assignment: CDR1 SGHAT and CDR2 FQDESV (reference sequence). Trimming shortened V by 2 bases and J by 4 bases, and 11 bases separated the two germline ends. This CDR3 is 14 amino acids long. The chain uses TRBV11-1 and TRBJ2-5, with D unresolved. Material for sequencing was naive CD4+ T cells sorted from blood. As to subset: CD45RA+ positively selected. This receptor was obtained from a woman in her twenties or thirties in good health. In DNA form, the CDR3 reads TGTGCCAGCAGCTTATCACACCTTGGAGAGACCCAGTACTTC. As protein: CASSLSHLGETQYF.